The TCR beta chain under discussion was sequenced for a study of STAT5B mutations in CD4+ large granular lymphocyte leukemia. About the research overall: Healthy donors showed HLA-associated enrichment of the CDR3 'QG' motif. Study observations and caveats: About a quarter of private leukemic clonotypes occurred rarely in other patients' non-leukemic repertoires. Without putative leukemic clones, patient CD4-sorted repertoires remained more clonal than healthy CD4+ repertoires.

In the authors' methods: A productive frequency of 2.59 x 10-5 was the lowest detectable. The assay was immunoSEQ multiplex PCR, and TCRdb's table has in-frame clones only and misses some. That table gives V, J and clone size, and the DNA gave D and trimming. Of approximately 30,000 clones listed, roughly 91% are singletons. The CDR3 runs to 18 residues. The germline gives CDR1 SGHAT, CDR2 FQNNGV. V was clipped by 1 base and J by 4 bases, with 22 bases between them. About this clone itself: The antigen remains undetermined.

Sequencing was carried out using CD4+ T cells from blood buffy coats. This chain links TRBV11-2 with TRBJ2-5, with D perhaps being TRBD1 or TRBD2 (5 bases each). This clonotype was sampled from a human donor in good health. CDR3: CASSLVSLAGPGAETQYF. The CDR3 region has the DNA TGTGCCAGCAGCTTAGTGTCGTTGGCGGGTCCCGGGGCAGAGACCCAGTACTTC.